A selection of T cell receptor beta chains follows, all from one sample in a study of identical twins' blood T cells. Each CDR3 protein is one row after TCRdb ran MiXCR on the 5' RACE reads. The data contain about 370,000 distinct CDR3 sequences, over 25% of them seen just once; the ten biggest clones take up 6.1%. The sample taken for sequencing was PBMCs. Receptors were obtained from a woman aged 18-49 years in good health. Each CDR3 is given with its conserved first and last residue. D genes are given only for firm matches. The size of a clone is reported for some rows only, either as once, few or many, or as a class for expanded clones.

V gene	D gene	clone size	CDR3 length	J gene	CDR3 protein	CDR3 DNA
TRBV3-1	-	few	14	TRBJ1-1	CASRGRFRETEAFF	TGTGCCAGCCGGGGGAGGTTTCGGGAAACTGAAGCTTTCTTT
TRBV7-2	-	few	15	TRBJ1-3	CASSSLRAAGNTIYF	TGTGCCAGCAGCTCCCTAAGAGCGGCTGGAAACACCATATATTTT
TRBV27	TRBD1	many	15	TRBJ1-5	CASSTGGLHNQPQHF	TGTGCCAGCAGTACAGGGGGCCTACACAATCAGCCCCAGCATTTT
TRBV20-1	TRBD2	once	17	TRBJ2-5	CSAVGLVGGKYQETQYF	TGCAGTGCTGTCGGACTAGTGGGGGGGAAGTACCAAGAGACCCAGTACTTC
TRBV30	-	-	14	TRBJ1-5	CAFKDRNSNQPQHF	TGTGCCTTTAAGGACAGAAATAGCAATCAGCCCCAGCATTTT
TRBV7-9	-	many	13	TRBJ1-2	CASSGDSNYGYTF	TGTGCCAGCAGCGGAGACTCAAACTATGGCTACACCTTC
TRBV6-2/TRBV6-3	-	few	16	TRBJ1-1	CASSFPPGRRGTEAFF	TGTGCCAGCAGTTTCCCCCCGGGGCGCCGTGGGACTGAAGCTTTCTTT
TRBV18	-	-	14	TRBJ2-1	CASSHVPRGNEQFF	TGTGCCAGCTCACACGTACCAAGGGGTAATGAGCAGTTCTTC
TRBV6-4	-	many	13	TRBJ1-1	CASSDSRGTEAFF	TGTGCCAGCAGTGACTCGAGGGGCACTGAAGCTTTCTTT
TRBV29-1	-	-	13	TRBJ1-2	CSGGGGAENGYTF	TGCAGTGGGGGAGGGGGGGCGGAAAATGGCTACACCTTC
TRBV2	-	few	14	TRBJ2-7	CASRKRDLSYEQYF	TGTGCCAGCAGGAAAAGGGACCTTTCCTACGAGCAGTACTTC
TRBV29-1	TRBD1	-	14	TRBJ1-2	CSVESRTGWEGYTF	TGCAGCGTTGAATCGCGGACAGGGTGGGAGGGCTACACCTTC
TRBV2	TRBD2	many	15	TRBJ2-1	CASSELAGDHNEQFF	TGTGCCAGCAGCGAATTAGCGGGAGACCACAATGAGCAGTTCTTC
TRBV27	-	-	15	TRBJ1-2	CASRPRSGWLEGYTF	TGTGCCAGCAGGCCGCGGTCGGGGTGGTTGGAAGGCTACACCTTC
TRBV19	-	few	11	TRBJ1-1	CASIGNTEAFF	TGTGCCAGTATCGGGAACACTGAAGCTTTCTTT
TRBV18	-	few	12	TRBJ1-2	CASGRASYGYTF	TGTGCCAGCGGCCGGGCCTCCTATGGCTACACCTTC
TRBV29-1	TRBD1	-	13	TRBJ2-3	CSVEDRQGGTQYF	TGCAGCGTTGAAGATAGACAGGGCGGTACGCAGTATTTT
TRBV27	-	-	12	TRBJ2-2	CAGRGGTRELFF	TGTGCCGGCAGGGGGGGGACCAGGGAGCTGTTTTTT
TRBV12-3/TRBV12-4	-	-	11	TRBJ2-7	CASSFHQEQYF	TGTGCCAGCAGTTTCCACCAGGAGCAGTACTTC
TRBV14	-	few	15	TRBJ1-2	CASSQDSSIRYGYTF	TGTGCCAGCAGCCAAGATAGCAGTATTCGCTATGGCTACACCTTC
TRBV25-1	TRBD2	-	18	TRBJ2-1	CASSASFGTSGSYNEQFF	TGTGCCAGCAGTGCTTCGTTCGGGACTAGCGGGAGCTACAATGAGCAGTTCTTC
TRBV29-1	-	-	10	TRBJ1-2	CSADGNGYTF	TGCAGCGCCGACGGTAATGGCTACACCTTC
TRBV4-3	-	-	14	TRBJ1-2	CASSQDLGDYGYTF	TGCGCCAGCAGCCAAGATCTCGGCGACTATGGCTACACCTTC
TRBV5-1	TRBD2	-	16	TRBJ2-1	CASSREVGLAGYEQFF	TGCGCCAGCTCCCGAGAGGTGGGACTAGCGGGGTATGAGCAGTTCTTC
TRBV7-9	-	few	13	TRBJ2-3	CASKEGRTDTQYF	TGTGCCAGCAAAGAGGGACGCACAGATACGCAGTATTTT
TRBV5-6	TRBD1	few	13	TRBJ1-2	CASRTGSNYGYTF	TGTGCCAGCAGGACAGGGAGTAACTATGGCTACACCTTC
TRBV20-1	TRBD1	few	14	TRBJ1-4	CSAQRGQESEKLFF	TGCAGTGCCCAGAGGGGACAGGAGAGTGAAAAACTGTTTTTT